The 22 T cell receptor beta chains below come from one sample, sequenced in a study of blood T cells in healthy people across ages. A second roughly 6 to 11 cycle PCR used barcoded and J-beta primers. MiXCR, applied by TCRdb to the 5' RACE reads, yields one record per CDR3 protein. The sample has 1.5 million to 2 million distinct CDR3 sequences, 28% seen once; the top ten hold 7.7%. Specimen: blood. Receptors originate from a woman in her 30s in good health.

The V gene is TRBV7-8, the J gene TRBJ2-1; TRBD2 agrees at 12 bases. With 5 bases clipped from V and 0 bases from J, the junction kept 5 bases outside the gene matches. Germline V gene lookup returns CDR1 SGHVS and CDR2 FQNEAQ. CDR3 size: 17 residues. The CDR3 sequence: CASSRTSGIRSYNEQFF. For the CDR3, the DNA is TGTGCCAGCAGCCGGACTAGCGGGATTCGCTCCTACAATGAGCAGTTCTTC.

This clonotype came up a few times. The CDR3 DNA reads TGTGCCAGCACCGTGGATAATCAGCCCCAGCATTTT. Encoded protein: CASTVDNQPQHF. The J gene is TRBJ1-5, the V gene TRBV7-9, with D unresolved. The length of the CDR3 is 12 residues. Between the trimmed V and J ends, which lost 7 bases and 4 bases, there was a span of 8 bases. CDR1 SEHNR and CDR2 FQNEAQ come from the germline V gene (reference sequence).

The table lists this clonotype with a few counts. The rearrangement joins TRBV5-1 to TRBJ2-1; D tentatively reads TRBD1 or TRBD2 (6 bases each). This CDR3 comprises 14 residues. Trimming pared 5 bases from V and 2 bases from J, leaving 11 bases between. Per the germline V gene, CDR1 is SGHRS and CDR2 is YFSETQ. The CDR3 nucleotides are TGCGCCAGCAGATCGGGGGCTACCTACAATGAGCAGTTCTTC. Its protein is CASRSGATYNEQFF.

This clonotype has just one count. The junction departs from germline at one end; a sequencing error may be responsible. The chain carries TRBV3-1 and TRBJ1-2, with D hard to call. Germline V CDR1 and CDR2: LGHDT, YNNKEL (reference sequence). This CDR3 spans 14 amino acids. The CDR3 spells CTSSQDPSNYGYTF. The CDR3 DNA reads TGTACCAGCAGCCAGGACCCGTCTAACTATGGCTACACCTTC. Together with reference TRBV3-1 and TRBJ1-2, the CDR3 gives the full variable domain: DTAVSQTPKYLVTQMGNDKSIKCEQNLGHDTMYWYKQDSKKFLKIMFSYNNKELIINETVPNRFSPKSPDKAHLNLHINSLELGDSAVYFCTSSQDPSNYGYTFGSGTRLTVV.

The V gene is TRBV20-1, the J gene TRBJ2-1; 8 bases agree with TRBD1. This CDR3 contains 15 residues. Germline V gives CDR1 DFQATT, CDR2 SNEGSKA (reference sequence). The J segment lost 7 bases and the V segment lost 5 bases, leaving 13 bases of the junction unmatched. The CDR3 here is CSADCRDRGVNEQFF. The CDR3 DNA reads as TGCAGTGCTGACTGTCGAGACAGGGGTGTGAATGAGCAGTTCTTC.

There are a few counts of this clonotype. This sequence joins TRBV4-1 and TRBJ1-2; perhaps TRBD1 as D (5 bases). Per germline, CDR1 MGHRA and CDR2 YSYEKL. Trimming took off 0 bases at V and 8 bases at J, with 13 bases between the two ends. The CDR3 consists of 14 residues. CDR3 sequence: CASSQEWSRDGYTF. The CDR3 bases are TGCGCCAGCAGCCAAGAATGGAGCAGGGACGGCTACACCTTC.

The chain links TRBV6-1 to TRBJ2-3, with TRBD1 matching 8 bases. Germline CDR1 reads MNHNS; CDR2 reads SASEGT. The CDR3 covers 15 residues. The ends lost 7 bases at V and 7 bases at J; junction bases unmatched: 13. The CDR3 region is CASTKGQGPVYTQYF. CDR3 DNA: TGTGCCAGCACCAAAGGACAGGGTCCCGTTTATACGCAGTATTTT.

In this sample, this clonotype turned up a few times. J is TRBJ1-5 and V is TRBV7-2; D unresolved. Germline V gene sequence: CDR1 SGHTA, CDR2 FQGNSA. Trimming took 2 bases from V and 3 from J, leaving 14 bases between them. This CDR3 spans 16 amino acids. This CDR3 is CASSLKGLHLNQPQHF. CDR3 bases: TGTGCCAGCAGCTTAAAGGGCCTACACCTCAATCAGCCCCAGCATTTT.

This sequence joins TRBV4-2 and TRBJ2-7; D ambiguous. In germline, CDR1 is LGHNA, CDR2 YNFKEQ. This CDR3 comprises 15 residues. Trimming took off 4 bases at V and 0 bases at J, with 13 bases between the two ends. CDR3 sequence reads: CASSRETASSYEQYF. The CDR3 DNA reads TGTGCCAGCAGCCGAGAAACGGCGAGCTCCTACGAGCAGTACTTC.

This clonotype has only a few counts. The rearrangement uses TRBV6-5 and TRBJ1-1; TRBD1 is a possible D gene (6 bases). The germline V gene encodes CDR1 MNHEY and CDR2 SVGAGI. CDR3 length equals 14 residues. The V and J ends lost 6 bases and 0 bases respectively, with 11 bases between them. CDR3 DNA sequence: TGTGCCAGCAGCTACAGGGCTTTGAACACTGAAGCTTTCTTT. The encoded protein is CASSYRALNTEAFF.

The V and J genes are TRBV2 and TRBJ2-7; possibly TRBD1 or TRBD2 for D (5 bases each). Per germline, CDR1 SNHLY and CDR2 FYNNEI. This CDR3 comprises 13 residues. The germline V and J ends were trimmed by 9 bases and 10 bases, with 22 bases remaining between them. The CDR3 sequence is CASWNGAGKAQYF. CDR3 coding DNA: TGTGCCAGTTGGAACGGGGCGGGCAAGGCCCAGTACTTC.

The CDR3 loop is CASRELGRDQGEKLFF. In nucleotides, the CDR3 is TGCGCCAGCAGGGAGTTGGGGAGGGACCAGGGAGAAAAACTGTTTTTT. This chain connects TRBV4-1 to TRBJ1-4; possible D gene TRBD1, 5 bases. The CDR3 is 16 amino acids. Germline V CDR1 and CDR2: MGHRA, YSYEKL. V lost 6 bases to trimming and J lost 8 bases, with 22 bases between them.

Worth noting for this clonotype: This could be a read error, since a much larger clone is one nucleotide away. The gene calls are TRBV20-1 and TRBJ2-4; possible D gene TRBD1, 5 bases. Per germline, CDR1 DFQATT and CDR2 SNEGSKA (reference sequence). Between the trimmed V and J ends, which lost 6 bases and 13 bases, there was a span of 16 bases. The CDR3 has 11 residues. The CDR3 region has the DNA TGCAGTGCCGGAAGGGGATGGAAGCAGTACTTC. Amino acid sequence: CSAGRGWKQYF.

V and J are TRBV10-3 and TRBJ2-1; D unclear. Trimming pared 2 bases from V and 3 bases from J, leaving 11 bases between. Looked up from germline, CDR1 is ENHRY and CDR2 is SYGVKD. The CDR3 covers 15 residues. The DNA for the CDR3 is TGTGCCATCAGTGAGGCGACCCGTAGCTACAATGAGCAGTTCTTC. This codes for CAISEATRSYNEQFF.

The V gene is TRBV20-1, the J gene TRBJ2-3, with 10 nucleotides matching TRBD2. Germline V lookup: CDR1 DFQATT, CDR2 SNEGSKA (reference sequence). The CDR3 is 14 amino acids. The J segment lost 4 bases and the V segment lost 3 bases, leaving 4 bases of the junction unmatched. As DNA, the CDR3 is TGCAGTGCTAGTCTAGCGGGAGTGGCAGATACGCAGTATTTT. Translation: CSASLAGVADTQYF.

This chain connects TRBV14 to TRBJ2-3; D remains ambiguous. Germline V lookup: CDR1 SGHDN, CDR2 FVKESK. V was clipped by 3 bases and J by 9 bases, with 10 bases between them. The CDR3 covers 12 residues. In DNA form, the CDR3 reads TGTGCCAGCAGCCATGTGAAGAGAACGCAGTATTTT. Encoded protein: CASSHVKRTQYF.

This chain's CDR3 is CASTPMGPQHF. In DNA, the CDR3 is TGTGCCAGCACCCCGATGGGGCCCCAGCATTTT. V and J are TRBV27 and TRBJ1-5; unclear D gene. The V end was cut by 7 bases, the J end by 9 bases, with 10 bases between. From germline, CDR1 is MNHEY and CDR2 SMNVEV (reference sequence). The CDR3 extends over 11 amino acids.

This chain uses TRBV5-1 with TRBJ2-3; TRBD1 is a possible D gene (5 bases). Germline V lookup: CDR1 SGHRS, CDR2 YFSETQ. Trimming pared 4 bases from V and 2 bases from J, leaving 11 bases between. The CDR3 sequence is 14 residues long. The CDR3 loop is CASSLRVNTDTQYF. The CDR3 region has the DNA TGCGCCAGCAGCCTCAGGGTAAACACAGATACGCAGTATTTT.

For this clonotype: This may arise from a read error, as a much more abundant clone is one base away. This rearrangement joins TRBV20-1 to TRBJ2-5, with D perhaps TRBD2 (7 bases). The CDR3 extends over 14 amino acids. Germline CDR1 DFQATT, CDR2 SNEGSKA (reference sequence). Deletions cut 5 bases from V and 11 bases from J, with 24 bases between. This chain's CDR3 is CSAGGGVGTIPQYF. In nucleotides, the CDR3 is TGCAGTGCTGGAGGGGGGGTGGGGACTATCCCTCAGTACTTC.

Of note for this clonotype: This clone may be a read error of a much larger clone one base away. J is TRBJ2-7 and V is TRBV12-3 or TRBV12-4; 9 nucleotides agree with TRBD2. CDR3 length: 15 amino acids. The J segment lost 7 bases and the V segment lost 6 bases, leaving 13 bases of the junction unmatched. The CDR3 DNA reads as TGTGCCAGCAGCCTAGCGGGAACCTCCTACAATGAGCAGTACTTC. Encoded protein: CASSLAGTSYNEQYF.

The chain has TRBV5-1 and TRBJ2-3, with D unresolved. Trimming took off 0 bases at V and 0 bases at J, with 8 bases between the two ends. Germline V gene lookup returns CDR1 SGHRS and CDR2 YFSETQ. There are 15 residues in the CDR3. The CDR3 is CASSLDNPSTDTQYF. CDR3 coding DNA: TGCGCCAGCAGCTTGGATAACCCTAGCACAGATACGCAGTATTTT.

This clonotype appeared once. The J gene is TRBJ2-1, the V gene TRBV7-3; D unresolved. Germline V gene data show CDR1 as SGHTA and CDR2 as FQGTGA. The V gene lost 4 bases and the J gene lost 9 bases, with 16 bases spanning the gap. The CDR3 has 14 amino acids. The CDR3 reads CASSSASGVGEQFF. The CDR3 nucleotides read TGTGCCAGCAGCTCGGCTTCCGGTGTCGGTGAGCAGTTCTTC.